The 27 T cell receptor beta chains below come from one sample, sequenced in a study of blood T cells in healthy people across ages. Primers used in a second PCR of about 7 to 11 cycles were a sample-barcoded 5' primer and a J-beta primer mix. In TCRdb, the 5' RACE reads were re-called with MiXCR into one record per CDR3 protein. The sample has some 930,000 distinct CDR3 sequences, about 27% seen once. The sample also formed part of further work on T cells of mothers and their children.

The sample comprised blood. Receptors originate from a woman between 40 and 55 years old in good health.

This clonotype occurred many times. This sequence joins TRBV7-2 and TRBJ2-7; 10 bases map to TRBD1. Per the germline V gene, CDR1 is SGHTA and CDR2 is FQGNSA. The CDR3 length is 15 residues. Trimming cost V 5 bases and J 5 bases; bases outside gene matches: 9. CDR3 in DNA: TGTGCCAGCAGCCCGGGGGACAGGGGTGGACACGAGCAGTACTTC. Residues: CASSPGDRGGHEQYF.

This rearrangement joins TRBV15 to TRBJ1-4; no firm D call. CDR3 length: 15 amino acids. V lost 3 bases to trimming and J lost 2 bases, with 10 bases between them. CDR1 and CDR2 (germline): LNHNV, YYDKDF (reference sequence). CDR3 sequence (DNA): TGTGCCACCAGCAGGGATGGGTACACTAATGAAAAACTGTTTTTT. Encoded protein: CATSRDGYTNEKLFF. Looking up the rest from reference TRBV15 and TRBJ1-4 gives the full variable domain: DAMVIQNPRYQVTQFGKPVTLSCSQTLNHNVMYWYQQKSSQAPKLLFHYYDKDFNNEADTPDNFQSRRPNTSFCFLDIRSPGLGDTAMYLCATSRDGYTNEKLFFGSGTQLSVL.

This chain joins TRBV12-3 or TRBV12-4 and TRBJ1-4; possibly TRBD1 for D (6 bases). Trimming took off 4 bases at V and 4 bases at J, with 13 bases between the two ends. The CDR3 is made up of 15 amino acids. CDR3 DNA: TGTGCCAGCAGTTCTGCCAGGGGACTTAATGAAAAACTGTTTTTT. Translated: CASSSARGLNEKLFF.

Many counts were recorded for this clonotype. The rearrangement joins TRBV12-3 or TRBV12-4 to TRBJ1-4; perhaps TRBD1 as D (5 bases). Trimming stripped 6 bases from V and 7 bases from J, with 9 bases between. The CDR3 is made up of 12 amino acids. The CDR3 protein is CASSMGREKLFF. Written as DNA, the CDR3 is TGTGCCAGCAGCATGGGACGTGAAAAACTGTTTTTT.

This clonotype was counted a few times. The chain carries TRBV5-1 and TRBJ1-4, with D possibly being TRBD1 (5 bases). CDR1 and CDR2 from the germline V gene are SGHRS and YFSETQ. The CDR3 is made up of 17 amino acids. V lost 3 bases and J 0 bases, leaving 15 bases between the germline ends. The CDR3 reads CASSSTWTPATNEKLFF. The CDR3 nucleotides read TGCGCCAGCAGCTCAACTTGGACACCTGCAACTAATGAAAAACTGTTTTTT.

Comment on this clonotype: A much more abundant neighbour one base away suggests this may be a read error. V gene TRBV12-3 or TRBV12-4 combines with J gene TRBJ2-5; D call uncertain. CDR3 length: 13 amino acids. CDR3 coding DNA: TGTGCCAGCAGGAAAGATACACAAGAGATCCAGTACTTC. Its translation is CASRKDTQEIQYF.

This chain joins TRBV2 and TRBJ1-5; 7 bases fit TRBD1. V lost 4 bases to trimming and J lost 2 bases; unmatched junction nucleotides: 5. CDR3 length equals 15 residues. Germline lookup yields CDR1 SNHLY and CDR2 FYNNEI. The chain's CDR3 is CASSVEGQGNQPQHF. The DNA of the CDR3 is TGTGCCAGCAGTGTGGAAGGACAGGGCAATCAGCCCCAGCATTTT.

The chain has TRBV5-5 and TRBJ1-1, with no clear D. The CDR3 has 12 amino acids. Trimming stripped 1 base from V and 6 bases from J, with 7 bases between. Germline CDR1 and CDR2: SGHKS and YYEKEE (reference sequence). CDR3 nucleotide sequence: TGTGCCAGCAGCTTGTTGAAACCTGAAGCTTTCTTT. Its translation: CASSLLKPEAFF.

This clonotype has ten or more counts. The rearrangement uses TRBV27 and TRBJ2-7; D possibly matches TRBD1 or TRBD2 (6 bases each). This CDR3 comprises 14 residues. Germline V gene sequence: CDR1 MNHEY, CDR2 SMNVEV (reference sequence). The V and J ends lost 7 bases and 4 bases respectively, with 17 bases between them. The DNA of the CDR3 is TGTGCCAGCAACAAGAATGGGGGGCAGTACGAGCAGTACTTC. The encoded protein is CASNKNGGQYEQYF.

This clonotype was counted only a few times. The chain links TRBV20-1 to TRBJ1-1; D may be TRBD1 (5 bases). CDR1 DFQATT and CDR2 SNEGSKA come from the germline V gene (reference sequence). The ends were cut back, 4 bases at V and 5 bases at J, with 20 bases in the middle. There are 15 residues in the CDR3. Here the CDR3 reads CSAKTRDGLNTEAFF. In DNA form, the CDR3 reads TGCAGTGCTAAGACCAGGGACGGGCTAAATACTGAAGCTTTCTTT.

This clonotype was counted only a few times. V gene TRBV7-2 combines with J gene TRBJ2-7; 11 bases map to TRBD2. Per germline, CDR1 SGHTA and CDR2 FQGNSA. The CDR3 is 15 amino acids. V shed 4 bases, J shed 5 bases, and the junction held 7 bases outside the gene matches. The CDR3 loop is CASSSRLAGTNEQYF. CDR3 DNA: TGTGCCAGCAGCTCCAGACTAGCGGGGACCAACGAGCAGTACTTC.

This clonotype was found many times. This chain connects TRBV27 to TRBJ2-5; D might be TRBD2 (5 bases). From germline, CDR1 is MNHEY and CDR2 SMNVEV (reference sequence). Trimming removed 8 bases at V and 5 bases at J, with 18 bases between. The CDR3 consists of 14 residues. CDR3 sequence: CASSPSDPGETQYF. Written as DNA, the CDR3 is TGTGCCAGCTCACCTTCAGACCCGGGGGAGACCCAGTACTTC.

The chain couples TRBV12-3 or TRBV12-4 to TRBJ2-5; the match to TRBD1 covers 9 bases. The CDR3 is 16 amino acids. J gave up 11 bases and V 5 bases, and 18 bases lay outside the gene matches. CDR3 region: CASSRGTGRSLGEQYF. The CDR3, as DNA: TGTGCCAGCAGTCGAGGGACAGGGAGGTCCCTAGGTGAGCAGTACTTC.

This clonotype was seen a handful of times. The chain links TRBV11-2 to TRBJ1-2, with a weak D call TRBD1 (6 bases). V was trimmed by 5 bases and J by 5 bases, leaving 12 bases between them. The CDR3 has 13 residues. Germline CDR1 and CDR2: SGHAT and FQNNGV. CDR3 region: CASSRGGQYGYTF. Written as DNA, the CDR3 is TGTGCCAGCAGCCGCGGCGGACAGTATGGCTACACCTTC.

The chain links TRBV28 to TRBJ2-7, with 8 bases lining up with TRBD1. V dropped 6 bases and J dropped 2; count of bases not matched to a gene: 3. The germline gives CDR1 MDHEN, CDR2 SYDVKM. The CDR3 covers 13 residues. The CDR3 here is CASRMTGAYEQYF. In DNA form, the CDR3 reads TGTGCCAGCAGAATGACAGGGGCCTACGAGCAGTACTTC.

The chain employs TRBV10-3 and TRBJ2-1, with 9 nucleotides matching TRBD2. Germline CDR1 is ENHRY and CDR2 is SYGVKD. The CDR3 consists of 14 residues. With V trimmed by 11 bases and J by 7 bases, 12 bases remained unmatched. The CDR3 sequence: CAAGGGDLINEQFF. Here the CDR3 DNA reads TGTGCCGCCGGCGGGGGGGATTTGATAAATGAGCAGTTCTTC.

This clonotype was detected many times. This sequence joins TRBV14 and TRBJ2-5; D unresolved. Germline V gives CDR1 SGHDN, CDR2 FVKESK. The CDR3 runs to 15 residues. Trimming removed 1 base from V and 3 bases from J, with 12 bases in between. The CDR3 DNA is TGTGCCAGCAGCCAAGGGTTTGGAGTGGAAGAGACCCAGTACTTC. Its protein is CASSQGFGVEETQYF. Full variable domain (rest looked up from reference TRBV14 and TRBJ2-5): EAGVTQFPSHSVIEKGQTVTLRCDPISGHDNLYWYRRVMGKEIKFLLHFVKESKQDESGMPNNRFLAERTGGTYSTLKVQPAELEDSGVYFCASSQGFGVEETQYFGPGTRLLVL.

With regard to this clonotype: Compared with germline, one end of the junction differs, possibly owing to a read error. V usage is TRBV18 and J usage is TRBJ2-5; D is uncertain. Per the germline V gene, CDR1 is KGHSH and CDR2 is LQKENI. This CDR3 is 13 amino acids long. Here the CDR3 reads CVSSPTRGETQYF. Here the CDR3 DNA reads TGTGTCAGCTCACCTACCCGAGGAGAGACCCAGTACTTC. The entire variable domain, with the rest obtained from reference TRBV18 and TRBJ2-5, is as follows: NAGVMQNPRHLVRRRGQEARLRCSPMKGHSHVYWYRQLPEEGLKFMVYLQKENIIDESGMPKERFSAEFPKEGPSILRIQQVVRGDSAAYFCVSSPTRGETQYFGPGTRLLVL.

About this clonotype: At one boundary the junction diverges from the germline segment, which might be a read error. The rearrangement links TRBV20-1 to TRBJ2-2, with 11 bases matching TRBD2. Per the germline V gene, CDR1 is DFQATT and CDR2 is SNEGSKA (reference sequence). The CDR3 runs to 17 residues. CDR3 residues: CSARRLAGGTPGGERFF. Written as DNA, the CDR3 is TGCAGTGCTAGAAGGCTAGCGGGGGGAACCCCCGGCGGGGAGCGGTTTTTT.

The chain employs TRBV13 and TRBJ2-4, with 7 nucleotides matching TRBD1. Germline-derived CDR1 and CDR2 are PRHDT and FYEKMQ (reference sequence). The CDR3 totals 18 residues. Trimming took 4 bases from V and 13 from J; bases not matched to a gene: 25. The CDR3 spells CASSSPFQTGRTSNEQYF. The DNA of the CDR3 is TGTGCCAGCAGCTCCCCATTCCAGACAGGGAGAACGAGCAATGAGCAGTACTTC.

This clonotype was picked up one time. This chain joins TRBV5-1 and TRBJ1-2; D gene ambiguous. The V gene lost 6 bases and the J gene lost 5 bases, with 20 bases spanning the gap. This CDR3 comprises 15 residues. Germline lookup yields CDR1 SGHRS and CDR2 YFSETQ. The CDR3 sequence: CASTLNSRALYGYTF. Written as DNA, the CDR3 is TGCGCCAGCACCCTTAACTCCCGGGCTCTTTATGGCTACACCTTC.

The table lists this clonotype with a few counts. The V and J genes are TRBV3-1 and TRBJ2-7, with 7 bases aligning to TRBD2. J gave up 2 bases and V 1 base, and 11 bases lay outside the gene matches. The CDR3 extends over 17 amino acids. Germline values: CDR1 LGHDT, CDR2 YNNKEL (reference sequence). CDR3 loop: CASSQGASGKNTYEQYF. The CDR3 DNA reads as TGTGCCAGCAGCCAAGGGGCTAGCGGAAAAAATACCTACGAGCAGTACTTC.

V is TRBV28 and J is TRBJ2-4; no clear D gene. Germline V CDR1 and CDR2: MDHEN, SYDVKM. The V end was cut by 5 bases, the J end by 0 bases, with 17 bases between. The CDR3 loop spans 17 amino acids. The CDR3 DNA reads as TGTGCCAGCAGTATCGGCCAAATCCTCATAGCCAAAAACATTCAGTACTTC. It is translated as CASSIGQILIAKNIQYF.

This clonotype was seen a few times. The rearrangement links TRBV24-1 to TRBJ2-6; D is perhaps TRBD2 (5 bases). This CDR3 is built from 17 residues. Per germline, CDR1 KGHDR and CDR2 SFDVKD. The ends were cut back, 6 bases at V and 0 bases at J, with 14 bases in the middle. The CDR3, as DNA: TGTGCCACCAGTCCTACCCACGGACTCTCTGGGGCCAACGTCCTGACTTTC. Translation gives CATSPTHGLSGANVLTF.

In regard to this clonotype: A much larger clonotype is one base distant, so this may be a read error. The chain carries TRBV14 and TRBJ1-3, with D uncertain. This CDR3 comprises 16 residues. The germline V gene has CDR1 SGHDN and CDR2 FVKESK. The CDR3 DNA is TGTGACAGCAGCCAAGAGCGCAGTCTCTCTGGAAACACCATATATTTT. It translates to CDSSQERSLSGNTIYF.

A remark on this clonotype: A read error may explain this, as a much larger clone is one base away. This sequence joins TRBV29-1 and TRBJ1-1; D is undetermined. Germline lookup yields CDR1 SQVTM and CDR2 ANQGSEA. With 6 bases removed from V and 8 bases from J, the gap between germline ends came to 10 bases. The CDR3 has 10 residues. The CDR3 here is CSVGLGEAFF. The DNA of the CDR3 is TGCAGCGTCGGGCTGGGGGAAGCTTTCTTT.

There are many counts of this clonotype. V is TRBV7-9 and J is TRBJ2-7; tentative D call: TRBD2 (5 bases). This CDR3 comprises 14 residues. Trimming took off 8 bases at V and 0 bases at J, with 14 bases between the two ends. The germline V gene encodes CDR1 SEHNR and CDR2 FQNEAQ (reference sequence). The CDR3 here is CASLDSASSYEQYF. The CDR3 coding sequence is TGTGCCAGCCTGGACTCGGCAAGCTCCTACGAGCAGTACTTC.